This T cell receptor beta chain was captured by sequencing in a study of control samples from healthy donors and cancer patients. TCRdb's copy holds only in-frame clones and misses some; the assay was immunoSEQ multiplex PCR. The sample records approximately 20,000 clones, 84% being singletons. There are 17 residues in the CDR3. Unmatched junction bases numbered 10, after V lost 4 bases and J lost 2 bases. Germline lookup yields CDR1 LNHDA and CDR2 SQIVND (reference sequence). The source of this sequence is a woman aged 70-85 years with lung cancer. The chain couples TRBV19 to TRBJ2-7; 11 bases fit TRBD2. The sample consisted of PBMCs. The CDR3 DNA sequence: TGTGCCAGTAGTAGGGGCGGACTAGCGGGCGATACCTACGAGCAGTACTTC. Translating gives CASSRGGLAGDTYEQYF.